Shown below are 10 T cell receptor beta chains from a single sample sequenced in a study of shared clonotypes between healthy human individuals. Data came from immunoSEQ multiplex PCR; TCRdb stores just in-frame clones and leaves some out. The table has more than 900,000 clones, approximately 80% seen once. The sequenced sample consisted of memory CD4+ T cells from PBMCs. Subset noted: CD45RA-negative fraction. These receptors were obtained from a man between 18 and 29 years old in good health. Some clones in this sample may be carry-over from other donors' samples.

The V gene is TRBV15, the J gene TRBJ2-7; D is possibly TRBD1 (6 bases). The CDR3 contains 12 residues. Trimming pared 3 bases from V and 7 bases from J, leaving 10 bases between. The germline CDR1 and CDR2 sequences are LNHNV and YYDKDF (reference sequence). This CDR3 reads CATSRVQGEQYF. DNA for the CDR3: TGTGCCACCAGCAGGGTCCAGGGGGAGCAGTACTTC. Based on the CDR3 plus reference TRBV15 and TRBJ2-7, the full variable domain is DAMVIQNPRYQVTQFGKPVTLSCSQTLNHNVMYWYQQKSSQAPKLLFHYYDKDFNNEADTPDNFQSRRPNTSFCFLDIRSPGLGDTAMYLCATSRVQGEQYFGPGTRLTVT.

The V gene is TRBV5-4, the J gene TRBJ2-3; D gene uncertain. The germline V and J ends were trimmed by 4 bases and 4 bases, with 16 bases remaining between them. CDR1 and CDR2 (germline): SGHNT, YYREEE (reference sequence). This CDR3 is built from 15 residues. The CDR3 DNA follows: TGTGCCAGCAGCCAGAAAGGCCCAACGGCAGATACGCAGTATTTT. Translated, it gives CASSQKGPTADTQYF.

The V gene is TRBV9, the J gene TRBJ2-3, with TRBD2 matching over 8 bases. This CDR3 contains 16 residues. With 4 bases clipped from V and 6 bases from J, the junction kept 13 bases outside the gene matches. Germline V gene sequence: CDR1 SGDLS, CDR2 YYNGEE. CDR3 coding DNA: TGTGCCAGCAGCCTAAGGGAAAGCGGGGGTCGGGATACGCAGTATTTT. This encodes CASSLRESGGRDTQYF.

In this sample, this clone turned up once. This chain uses TRBV11-1 with TRBJ2-7, with TRBD2 identical over 9 bases. V was clipped by 3 bases and J by 3 bases; unmatched bases: 6. The germline V gene encodes CDR1 SGHAT and CDR2 FQDESV (reference sequence). This CDR3 region has 15 residues. CDR3 coding DNA: TGTGCCAGCAGCTTGCTCCCGACTAGCGGCTACGAGCAGTACTTC. Its protein is CASSLLPTSGYEQYF.

This clone came up once. V and J are TRBV5-3 and TRBJ2-7; 8 positions agree with TRBD1. TRBV5-3 qualifies as an ORF whose function is uncertain. This CDR3 has 18 amino acids. With V trimmed by 4 bases and J by 3 bases, 18 bases remained unmatched. The CDR3 is CARSLPGGAGRTGYEQYF. CDR3 coding DNA: TGTGCCAGAAGCCTTCCAGGGGGCGCGGGGAGAACAGGCTACGAGCAGTACTTC.

This clone was seen only a few times. The chain recombines TRBV7-7 with TRBJ2-5, with no clear D. The CDR3 consists of 12 residues. Looked up from germline, CDR1 is SSHAT and CDR2 is FNYEAQ (reference sequence). Between the trimmed V and J ends, which lost 3 bases and 4 bases, there was a span of 6 bases. CDR3 amino acids: CASSLVGETQYF. In nucleotides, the CDR3 is TGTGCCAGCAGCTTGGTGGGAGAGACCCAGTACTTC.

V usage is TRBV28 and J usage is TRBJ1-5; no definite D call. CDR1 is MDHEN and CDR2 is SYDVKM in the germline V gene. This CDR3 is built from 16 residues. V was pared by 2 bases and J by 2 bases, with 13 bases between. The chain's CDR3 is CASSLGENGRNQPQHF. As DNA, the CDR3 is TGTGCCAGCAGTTTAGGGGAGAATGGGCGCAATCAGCCCCAGCATTTT.

The chain has TRBV4-3 and TRBJ1-4; D unresolved. Trimming cost V 5 bases and J 2 bases, with 9 bases left between them. The CDR3 is 14 amino acids. From germline, CDR1 is LGHNA and CDR2 YSLEER. CDR3 in amino acids: CASSGRVTNEKLFF. The CDR3 DNA follows: TGCGCCAGCAGCGGAAGGGTTACTAATGAAAAACTGTTTTTT.

The chain recombines TRBV18 with TRBJ1-1; D uncertain. Between the trimmed V and J ends, which lost 5 bases and 6 bases, there was a span of 22 bases. This CDR3 has 16 amino acids. The germline V gene has CDR1 KGHSH and CDR2 LQKENI. The CDR3 spells CASSSRQNNWIAEAFF. DNA for the CDR3: TGTGCCAGCTCATCGAGGCAAAATAATTGGATCGCTGAAGCTTTCTTT. The entire variable domain, with the rest obtained from reference TRBV18 and TRBJ1-1, is as follows: NAGVMQNPRHLVRRRGQEARLRCSPMKGHSHVYWYRQLPEEGLKFMVYLQKENIIDESGMPKERFSAEFPKEGPSILRIQQVVRGDSAAYFCASSSRQNNWIAEAFFGQGTRLTVV.

The chain carries TRBV19 and TRBJ2-2; D remains ambiguous. The length of the CDR3 is 13 residues. V was cut by 5 bases and J by 7 bases, with 11 bases left in between. Germline values: CDR1 LNHDA, CDR2 SQIVND (reference sequence). The chain's CDR3 is CASSSRVLGELFF. In nucleotides, the CDR3 is TGTGCCAGTAGTTCTAGGGTGCTCGGGGAGCTGTTTTTT.